This T cell receptor beta chain was recovered during a study of cytomegalovirus exposure and HLA in healthy donors. On the study more broadly: Among a few hundred genotyped donors, 65% to 90% fell in the Caucasian-associated ancestry cluster.

Comments on this clone: Its antigen is currently unknown.

In the PCR, 60 Vbeta and 13 Jbeta primers were used. Assay used: immunoSEQ multiplex PCR; TCRdb lists only in-frame clones, some missing. Altogether approximately 160,000 clones are present, around 78% being singletons, with the ten largest covering around 1%. V lost 5 bases to trimming and J lost 6 bases; unmatched junction nucleotides: 5. The CDR3 covers 14 residues. The germline V gene has CDR1 MNHEY and CDR2 SVGAGI. General study findings and limits: Cytomegalovirus status was reportedly diagnosed by the classifier with high sensitivity and specificity. Sequence variants that were highly shared formed a cluster that was likely a sequencing artifact. CMV antigen specificity of three CMV-associated chains was confirmed in vitro.

The genes are TRBV6-5 and TRBJ2-7; 12 nucleotides line up with TRBD1. The sample taken for sequencing was PBMCs. This TCR derives from a woman aged 40 to 50 in good health and CMV-seronegative. The CDR3: CASSDRDRGLEQYF. The CDR3 region has the DNA TGTGCCAGCAGTGACCGGGACAGGGGGCTCGAGCAGTACTTC.